This TCR beta chain derives from a study of PD-L1 blockade in urothelial cancer. CDR3 size: 20 residues. Assay: immunoSEQ multiplex PCR; the TCRdb copy retains only in-frame clones and omits some. The table includes 45,000 to 65,000 clones, 84% detected once. The V gene is TRBV21-1, the J gene TRBJ2-7; the table's D call, TRBD1, has no DNA check behind it. TRBV21-1 is given as a pseudogene. This receptor was obtained from a man between 40 and 49 years old with urothelial cancer. Sample: PBMCs, taken around atezolizumab (anti-PD-L1) treatment. CDR3 amino acids: CASSFLRDPGRGTNDYEQYF. The CDR3 coding sequence is TGTGCCAGCAGCTTCCTGAGGGACCCCGGCAGGGGTACCAACGACTACGAGCAGTACTTC.